This T cell receptor beta chain was profiled in a study of blood T cell repertoires in COVID-19. About the research overall: The origin of the acute and convalescent COVID-19 samples was the United States, Italy and Spain. PBMCs, B-cell-depleted T cells, or T cells provided the cDNA or gDNA that made up the material.

In the source study's methods: Reference gene primers were amplified, and this amplification served to estimate nucleated cell counts. Libraries were prepared by immunoSEQ multiplex PCR; TCRdb keeps only in-frame clonotypes and omits some of them. The D gene and trimming were derived from the DNA, and the V and J assignments and clone size from that table. The profile shows 110,000 or so clones, approximately 85% of them singletons. Sequenced input: peripheral blood. This clonotype was obtained from a middle-aged man with acute or convalescent COVID-19.

The CDR3 protein is CASGGRYEGATNEKLFF. The CDR3 nucleotides read TGTGCCAGCGGCGGACGGTATGAGGGGGCAACTAATGAAAAACTGTTTTTT. The V gene is TRBV2, the J gene TRBJ1-4; D is perhaps TRBD1 (6 bases). The V end was cut by 8 bases, the J end by 0 bases, with 19 bases between. Looked up from germline, CDR1 is SNHLY and CDR2 is FYNNEI. This CDR3 contains 17 residues. Based on the CDR3 plus reference TRBV2 and TRBJ1-4, the full variable domain is EPEVTQTPSHQVTQMGQEVILRCVPISNHLYFYWYRQILGQKVEFLVSFYNNEISEKSEIFDDQFSVERPDGSNFTLKIRSTKLEDSAMYFCASGGRYEGATNEKLFFGSGTQLSVL.